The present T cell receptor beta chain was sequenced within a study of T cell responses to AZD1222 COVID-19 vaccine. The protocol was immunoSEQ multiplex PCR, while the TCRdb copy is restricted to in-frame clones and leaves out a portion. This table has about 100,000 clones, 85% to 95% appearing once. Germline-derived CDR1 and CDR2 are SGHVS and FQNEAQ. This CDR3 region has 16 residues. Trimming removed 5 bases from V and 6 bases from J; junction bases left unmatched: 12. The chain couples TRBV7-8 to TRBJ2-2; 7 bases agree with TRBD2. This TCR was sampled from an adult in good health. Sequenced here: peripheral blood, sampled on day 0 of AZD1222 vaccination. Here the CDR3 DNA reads TGTGCCAGCAGCCAACCTAGCGGAACTCTTCCCGGGGAGCTGTTTTTT. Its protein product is CASSQPSGTLPGELFF.